A selection of T cell receptor beta chains follows, all from one sample in a study of glioma-infiltrating T cells. From the multiplex PCR reads, TCRdb called clonotypes with MiXCR, one entry per CDR3 protein. The sample holds roughly 40,000 distinct CDR3 sequences; more than 20% are singletons and the top ten take 5% to 7.5%. The sample consisted of glioma tissue, nonneoplastic brain tissue, or PBMCs (not recorded which). These receptor sequences come from a human donor with low-grade glioma or glioblastoma, undergoing nonglioma brain surgery, or in good health (not recorded which). Each CDR3 is given with its conserved first and last residue. D genes are given only for firm matches. The size entry is marked missing in some rows and otherwise reads once, few, many or a size class.

V	J	size	length	D	DNA	CDR3
TRBV15	TRBJ2-7	many	15	TRBD1	TGTGCCACCAGCACTGAACAGGGGCTTATCTACGAGCAGTACTTC	CATSTEQGLIYEQYF
TRBV6-1	TRBJ2-1	many	18	TRBD2	TGTGCCAGCAGTGACCCAGGGCTAGCGGGGGCCTCCTACAATGAGCAGTTCTTC	CASSDPGLAGASYNEQFF
TRBV7-9	TRBJ1-6	many	13	-	TGTGCCAGCAGCACGGGGGCGGATTCACCCCTCCACTTT	CASSTGADSPLHF
TRBV19	TRBJ1-1	many	15	TRBD1	TGTGCCAGTAGTACCGGGGACAGGGGGAACACTGAAGCTTTCTTT	CASSTGDRGNTEAFF
TRBV7-9	TRBJ2-7	few	15	-	TGTGCCAGCAGCGGGAGGGGGGGTTCCACCTACGAGCAGTACTTC	CASSGRGGSTYEQYF
TRBV28	TRBJ1-3	many	16	-	TGTGCCAGCAGTTCCCATGAGCTTTCCTCTGGAAACACCATATATTTT	CASSSHELSSGNTIYF
TRBV4-1	TRBJ2-1	many	14	-	TGCGCCAGCAGCCGTTTGGCGAGTGAGGGTGAGCAGTTCTTC	CASSRLASEGEQFF
TRBV5-5	TRBJ1-4	many	15	TRBD1	TGTGCCAGCAGCTCGATGACAGGGGTGGGTGAAAAACTGTTTTTT	CASSSMTGVGEKLFF
TRBV4-3	TRBJ1-1	-	16	-	TGCGCCAGCAGCCAGAAATCCGCGGTAGGGAGAGCTGAAGCTTTCTTT	CASSQKSAVGRAEAFF
TRBV7-3	TRBJ2-7	many	14	TRBD1	TGTGCCAGCAGCTTAGGGACAGCTACCTACGAGCAGTACTTC	CASSLGTATYEQYF
TRBV11-3	TRBJ1-1	few	14	TRBD1	TGTGCCAGCAGCGCGTGGGACAGGGACACTGAAGCTTTCTTT	CASSAWDRDTEAFF
TRBV12-3/TRBV12-4	TRBJ2-3	many	14	TRBD1	TGTGCCAGCAGTTCACCGGGACAGACTTCCAAGCAGTATTTT	CASSSPGQTSKQYF
TRBV5-6	TRBJ1-6	-	16	-	TGTGCCAGCAGCTGGCGGACTGATCCCTATAATTCACCCCTCCACTTT	CASSWRTDPYNSPLHF
TRBV5-6	TRBJ2-7	-	13	TRBD2	TGTGCCAGCGCTCAGGGACTAGCCTACGAGCAGTACTTC	CASAQGLAYEQYF
TRBV29-1	TRBJ1-2	-	12	-	TGCAGTGTTGAAGGAGGGGAAGGTGGCTACACCTTC	CSVEGGEGGYTF
TRBV10-3	TRBJ1-2	many	13	-	TGTGCCATCACTGAAAATCGGCCCTATGGCTACACCTTC	CAITENRPYGYTF
TRBV6-1	TRBJ1-1	many	17	TRBD1	TGTGCCAGCACGGGAATGAGGGGGCGAATTAGAATAACTGAAGCTTTCTTT	CASTGMRGRIRITEAFF
TRBV28	TRBJ2-1	many	14	-	TGTGCCAGCAGTTTATGGTCTAATAGGAATGAGCAGTTCTTC	CASSLWSNRNEQFF
TRBV14	TRBJ2-3	many	15	-	TGTGCCAGCAGCCAACAACAGGGACGGACAGATACGCAGTATTTT	CASSQQQGRTDTQYF
TRBV30	TRBJ2-7	few	12	-	TGTGCCTGGAGTGTACTGACCTACGAGCAGTACTTC	CAWSVLTYEQYF
TRBV20-1	TRBJ1-2	many	13	-	TGCAGTGCTAGTGATGACCGACTTGAGGGCTACACCTTC	CSASDDRLEGYTF
TRBV4-1	TRBJ1-4	many	15	-	TGCGCCAGCAGCCAGGGCCTCTCAACTAATGAAAAACTGTTTTTT	CASSQGLSTNEKLFF
TRBV20-1	TRBJ1-2	many	12	-	TGCAGTGTAATACAGGGACCCTATGGCTACACCTTC	CSVIQGPYGYTF
TRBV2	TRBJ2-2	-	17	TRBD1	TGTGCCAGCAGGAGTTTCTGGACAGGGGCGAACACCGGGGAGCTGTTTTTT	CASRSFWTGANTGELFF
TRBV2	TRBJ2-1	few	14	-	TGTGCCAGCAGTGATTCAGGGGCCAACAATGAGCAGTTCTTC	CASSDSGANNEQFF
TRBV28	TRBJ2-3	-	14	-	TGTTCCACCTCTTGGTTGTCTAGCACAGATACGCAGTATTTT	CSTSWLSSTDTQYF
TRBV12-3/TRBV12-4	TRBJ2-5	-	14	TRBD2	TGTGCCAGCAGTCTCGGGACTAGGGAAGAGACCCAGTACTTC	CASSLGTREETQYF
TRBV6-2/TRBV6-3	TRBJ2-5	many	11	-	TGTGCCAGCAGTTCTCCAGAGACCCAGTACTTC	CASSSPETQYF
TRBV5-5	TRBJ1-2	-	16	-	TGTGCCAGCAGCTGGGGCGTCCAACCTGGGGTCTATGGCTACACCTTC	CASSWGVQPGVYGYTF